This T cell receptor (beta chain) was retrieved from a study of blood T cell repertoires in COVID-19. Across the whole study: Material from acute and convalescent COVID-19 was sourced from the United States, Italy and Spain. PBMCs, B-cell-depleted T cells, or T cells provided the cDNA or gDNA that made up the material.

Germline CDR1 is MNHNS and CDR2 is SASEGT. The CDR3 contains 14 residues. Trimming took 2 bases from V and 7 from J; bases not matched to a gene: 3. Authors' processing steps: The assay estimated nucleated cells by amplifying reference gene primers. Clones were sequenced by immunoSEQ multiplex PCR, and TCRdb holds only the in-frame ones, with some missing. Clone size and the V and J calls come from that table; the DNA yielded D and trimming. This sample has roughly 200,000 clones, with 87% found just once. Source material: peripheral blood. This clonotype originated in a man in his sixties with active or convalescent COVID-19. The chain has TRBV6-1 and TRBJ1-5; 9 positions match TRBD1. The CDR3, as DNA: TGTGCCAGCAGTGAACAGGACAGGGGCCAGCCCCAGCATTTT. This sequence encodes CASSEQDRGQPQHF.